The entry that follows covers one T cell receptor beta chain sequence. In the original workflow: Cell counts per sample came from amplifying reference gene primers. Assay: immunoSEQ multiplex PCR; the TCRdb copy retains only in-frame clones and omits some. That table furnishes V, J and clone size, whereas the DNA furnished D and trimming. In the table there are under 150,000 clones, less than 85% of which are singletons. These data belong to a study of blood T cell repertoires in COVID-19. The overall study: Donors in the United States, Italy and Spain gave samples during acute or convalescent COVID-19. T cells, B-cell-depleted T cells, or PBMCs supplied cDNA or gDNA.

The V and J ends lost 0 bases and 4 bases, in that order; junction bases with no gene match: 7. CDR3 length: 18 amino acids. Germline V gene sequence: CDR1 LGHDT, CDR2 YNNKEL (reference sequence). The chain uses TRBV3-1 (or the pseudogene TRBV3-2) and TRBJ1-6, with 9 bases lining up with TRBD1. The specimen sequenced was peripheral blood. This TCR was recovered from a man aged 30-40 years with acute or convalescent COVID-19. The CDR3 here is CASSQDATGGAYNSPLHF. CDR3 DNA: TGTGCCAGCAGCCAAGATGCTACAGGGGGCGCGTATAATTCACCCCTCCACTTT.